This record covers a single TCR beta chain. This clonotype turned up a few times. This receptor's antigen is unknown. Nothing much larger sits one base from this clone, and base qualities are not available. TCR cDNA was synthesized by 5'RACE template switching, through which a universal primer site and unique molecular identifiers were introduced. Priming for cDNA synthesis came from both the TCR alpha and TCR beta constant segments. Two PCR steps were used to amplify libraries, with sample barcodes and sequencing adapters being added in the second step. Sequencing of libraries was performed on Illumina HiSeq 2500 (2x100 bp) or NovaSeq (2x150 bp). The authors' analysis ran thus. Reads were demultiplexed and collapsed into UMI consensus sequences with MIGEC, and V(D)J alignment was performed with MiXCR. Clonotypes responding to the vaccine were identified with edgeR on replicate PBMC samples, with the criteria of FDR below 0.01 and a log2 fold change above 5 up to day 15. CD4 or CD8 identity was assigned to each bulk clonotype according to whether the clonotype was present at higher abundance in the sequenced CD4 repertoire or the sequenced CD8 repertoire. In TCRdb, the public reads were trimmed at Q25 with fastp and aligned with MiXCR, with productive beta chains retained. Rows with a matching CDR3 protein are joined into one entry that keeps the most common DNA and genes. None of the V and J calls come from the authors' own analysis; TCRdb made them. Present in this sample are fewer than 450,000 distinct CDR3 sequences, roughly 12% of which were seen just once. The ten most abundant clones make up roughly a sixth of the sample.

The sample's treatment or condition label is to be understood as: live attenuated yellow fever vaccine strain. At each blood-draw timepoint, two biological replicates of bulk PBMCs were obtained. PBMCs were isolated from peripheral blood using a standard Ficoll-Paque protocol. TriZol was used to extract RNA from bulk PBMCs, from CD4 and CD8 fractions, and from dextramer-positive and dextramer-negative fractions. The data were taken from a study of T cells after yellow fever vaccination (dated by TCRdb to between 2017 and 2020). Concerning the study at large: The SMART-Seq v4 Ultra Low Input RNA kit was used to prepare libraries from fractions with low cell numbers. To track T-cell clones before and after primary and booster YFV17D yellow fever vaccination, bulk TCR alpha and beta repertoires were sequenced longitudinally. The cohort comprised two healthy male donors, one aged 18 to 30 and one aged 30 to 40 years. Blood was collected at multiple timepoints before and after primary and secondary immunization, and bulk PBMC replicates and cell subsets were isolated.

CDR1 is given as DFQATT and CDR2 as SNEGSKA, both from the germline V gene (reference sequence). V was cut back by 2 bases and J by 0 bases, leaving a gap of 19 bases between them. Measured from the cysteine to the phenylalanine, the CDR3 is 17 residues long. Solely the CDR3 DNA is kept, with 51 bases framed from the first base. Study-level results and caveats: Because the study included only two donors, the extent to which the findings can be generalized is limited. The secondary T-cell response was found to be weaker but faster than the primary response, with a peak reached on day 5 rather than on day 15. Computational filtering was needed because FACS-sorted repertoires could contain abundant contaminating clonotypes from the bulk population. Most clones expanded after primary vaccination were re-detected after the booster (almost 98% of CD4 and approximately 85% of CD8), suggesting broad memory maintenance. A small fraction of clonotypes showed up in both the CD4 and CD8 compartments, probably as a result of convergent recombination.

The sequencing used PBMCs, collected on the day of the first yellow fever vaccination. The V gene is TRBV20-1 and the J gene is TRBJ1-2; the D gene is perhaps TRBD1, on 6 matching bases. This sequence was found in a man between 18 and 29 years old who received the YFV17D yellow fever vaccine. The DNA reads as follows: TGCAGTGCTAGATCCTGGACAGAAGACACTACTAACTATGGCTACACCTTC. Its amino acids are CSARSWTEDTTNYGYTF.